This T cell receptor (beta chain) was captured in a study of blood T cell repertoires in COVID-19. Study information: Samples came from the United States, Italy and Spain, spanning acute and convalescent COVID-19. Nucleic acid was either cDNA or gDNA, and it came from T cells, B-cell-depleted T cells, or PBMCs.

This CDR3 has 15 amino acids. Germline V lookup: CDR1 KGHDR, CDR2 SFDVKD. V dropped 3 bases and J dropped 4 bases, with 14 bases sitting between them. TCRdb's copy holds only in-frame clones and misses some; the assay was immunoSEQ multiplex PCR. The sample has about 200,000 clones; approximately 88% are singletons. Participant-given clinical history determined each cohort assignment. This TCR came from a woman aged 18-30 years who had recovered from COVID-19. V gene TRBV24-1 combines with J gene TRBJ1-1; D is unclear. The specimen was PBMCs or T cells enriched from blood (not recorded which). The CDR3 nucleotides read TGTGCCACCAGTGATACCGCTCGGGGAACCACTGAAGCTTTCTTT. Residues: CATSDTARGTTEAFF.